The 14 T cell receptor beta chains below were found in one sample sequenced in a study of human T cells and chemical hapten exposure. Time point: patch test 2, 6 weeks after DPC sensitization. The treatment is: therapeutic diphenylcyclopropenone sensitization with weekly scalp DPC. One entry per CDR3 protein, called by TCRdb with MiXCR from the RACE reads. Of about 40,000 distinct CDR3 sequences listed, around 9.3% are singletons. Source: whole blood, taken in connection with sensitization to the hapten diphenylcyclopropenone (DPC). The origin of the receptors is a middle-aged woman with alopecia areata. Some clones in this sample may be carry-over from other donors' samples.

This clonotype appeared many times. The V gene is TRBV9, the J gene TRBJ2-3; 8 nucleotides align to TRBD2. The CDR3 is 15 residues long. Germline V lookup: CDR1 SGDLS, CDR2 YYNGEE. The junction had 6 bases not matched to a gene; V was cut back by 4 bases and J by 2 bases. In DNA form, the CDR3 reads TGTGCCAGCAGCTACCGGACTAGCCACACAGATACGCAGTATTTT. Amino acids: CASSYRTSHTDTQYF.

In this sample, this clonotype turned up many times. The J gene is TRBJ2-7, the V gene TRBV2; possibly TRBD2 for D (5 bases). The V end was cut by 6 bases, the J end by 0 bases, with 12 bases between. The CDR3 runs 14 residues. Germline V CDR1 and CDR2: SNHLY, FYNNEI. The CDR3 DNA sequence: TGTGCCAGCAGGCGGACTCGGAGCTCCTACGAGCAGTACTTC. Protein: CASRRTRSSYEQYF.

This clonotype was seen repeatedly, ten times or more. The chain couples TRBV12-5 to TRBJ2-1; unclear D gene. The CDR3 contains 15 residues. V was shortened by 5 bases and J by 0 bases, with 11 bases between the two germline ends. Germline CDR1 LGHNT, CDR2 FRNRAP. CDR3 sequence reads: CASGRRVGSYNEQFF. DNA for the CDR3: TGTGCTAGTGGTCGTCGGGTCGGCTCCTACAATGAGCAGTTCTTC.

The CDR3 coding sequence is TGTGCCAGCAGCCCGCAGGGCCTGTACGAGCAGTACTTC. It encodes CASSPQGLYEQYF. The rearrangement links TRBV7-2 to TRBJ2-7, with a possible D match to TRBD1 (5 bases). V lost 5 bases to trimming and J lost 4 bases, with 12 bases between them. The CDR3 sequence is 13 residues long. Germline-derived CDR1 and CDR2 are SGHTA and FQGNSA. Variable domain in full (rest from reference TRBV7-2 and TRBJ2-7): GAGVSQSPSNKVTEKGKDVELRCDPISGHTALYWYRQSLGQGLEFLIYFQGNSAPDKSGLPSDRFSAERTGGSVSTLTIQRTQQEDSAVYLCASSPQGLYEQYFGPGTRLTVT.

This rearrangement joins TRBV6-5 to TRBJ2-1; 11 bases are shared with TRBD2. Per germline, CDR1 MNHEY and CDR2 SVGAGI. The CDR3 length is 16 residues. Trimming removed 2 bases from V and 2 bases from J; junction bases left unmatched: 2. The CDR3 reads CASSYASGGPYNEQFF. CDR3 DNA: TGTGCCAGCAGTTACGCTAGCGGGGGGCCCTACAATGAGCAGTTCTTC.

This clonotype was seen repeatedly, ten times or more. The chain joins TRBV20-1 to TRBJ2-3, with TRBD2 identical over 8 bases. With V trimmed by 4 bases and J by 0 bases, 6 bases remained unmatched. Germline CDR1 reads DFQATT; CDR2 reads SNEGSKA (reference sequence). The CDR3 totals 15 residues. In DNA, the CDR3 is TGCAGTGCTACATCGAGCGGGAGCAGCACAGATACGCAGTATTTT. Its translation: CSATSSGSSTDTQYF.

This clonotype was seen ten or more times. V is TRBV5-1 and J is TRBJ2-6; 9 nucleotides match TRBD1. Per the germline V gene, CDR1 is SGHRS and CDR2 is YFSETQ. With 4 bases clipped from V and 0 bases from J, the junction kept 8 bases outside the gene matches. The CDR3 covers 18 residues. The CDR3 reads CASSLMDRGDSGANVLTF. The CDR3, as DNA: TGCGCCAGCAGCCTCATGGACAGGGGCGACTCTGGGGCCAACGTCCTGACTTTC.

This clonotype has a count of ten or more. The rearrangement links TRBV15 to TRBJ2-3; 15 bases are a match to TRBD2. The CDR3 is 16 amino acids. With V trimmed by 8 bases and J by 0 bases, 3 bases remained unmatched. Germline V gene sequence: CDR1 LNHNV, CDR2 YYDKDF (reference sequence). CDR3 protein: CATGLAGGRSTDTQYF. CDR3 DNA sequence: TGTGCCACCGGACTAGCGGGGGGGCGAAGCACAGATACGCAGTATTTT. Full variable domain (missing parts from reference TRBV15 and TRBJ2-3): DAMVIQNPRYQVTQFGKPVTLSCSQTLNHNVMYWYQQKSSQAPKLLFHYYDKDFNNEADTPDNFQSRRPNTSFCFLDIRSPGLGDTAMYLCATGLAGGRSTDTQYFGPGTRLTVL.

This clonotype is a singleton in its sample. The chain joins TRBV3-1 to TRBJ2-4; D is perhaps TRBD1 (6 bases). CDR3 length equals 15 residues. V was shortened by 2 bases and J by 9 bases, with 17 bases between the two germline ends. Germline CDR1 reads LGHDT; CDR2 reads YNNKEL (reference sequence). CDR3 in amino acids: CASSQRGTGIGIQYF. The CDR3 region has the DNA TGTGCCAGCAGCCAAAGGGGGACGGGCATCGGCATTCAGTACTTC. The full variable domain, rest sourced from reference TRBV3-1 and TRBJ2-4, is DTAVSQTPKYLVTQMGNDKSIKCEQNLGHDTMYWYKQDSKKFLKIMFSYNNKELIINETVPNRFSPKSPDKAHLNLHINSLELGDSAVYFCASSQRGTGIGIQYFGAGTRLSVL.

This clonotype has a count of ten or more. This rearrangement joins TRBV11-2 to TRBJ2-1, with 7 nucleotides matching TRBD2. Germline values: CDR1 SGHAT, CDR2 FQNNGV. This CDR3 comprises 20 residues. The V and J ends lost 1 base and 6 bases, in that order; junction bases with no gene match: 21. CDR3 protein: CASSLAGGRGARLSPNEQFF. CDR3 coding DNA: TGTGCCAGCAGCTTAGCGGGGGGTAGGGGCGCAAGGTTATCACCCAATGAGCAGTTCTTC.

This clonotype showed up many times. The rearrangement links TRBV10-2 to TRBJ2-4; D call uncertain. The CDR3 sequence is 15 residues long. V lost 2 bases to trimming and J lost 5 bases, with 13 bases between them. CDR1 and CDR2 (germline): WSHSY, SAAADI. This CDR3 is CASSEIGKPENIQYF. CDR3 sequence (DNA): TGCGCCAGCAGTGAGATAGGGAAACCCGAAAACATTCAGTACTTC.

This clonotype was picked up many times. The J gene is TRBJ1-1, the V gene TRBV5-8; no reliable D call. Germline V gene sequence: CDR1 SGHTS, CDR2 YDEGEE. The V end lost 0 bases, the J end lost 5 bases, and 8 bases lay between the germline ends. CDR3 length equals 13 residues. CDR3 residues: CASSLVIRTEAFF. Written as DNA, the CDR3 is TGTGCCAGCAGCTTGGTTATACGGACTGAAGCTTTCTTT. The variable domain in full, with the rest retrieved from reference TRBV5-8 and TRBJ1-1, is EAGVTQSPTHLIKTRGQQATLRCSPISGHTSVYWYQQALGLGLQFLLWYDEGEERNRGNFPPRFSGRQFPNYSSELNVNALELEDSALYLCASSLVIRTEAFFGQGTRLTVV.

This clonotype was seen ten or more times. CDR3 bases: TGTGCCAGCTCACCACGCTCCTTAGAGCCAGATACGCAGTATTTT. This translates into CASSPRSLEPDTQYF. The V call is TRBV18, the J call TRBJ2-3; D is unresolved. The CDR3 sequence is 15 residues long. Germline V CDR1 and CDR2: KGHSH, LQKENI. V was clipped by 1 base and J by 4 bases, with 12 bases between them. Full variable domain (remainder filled in from reference TRBV18 and TRBJ2-3): NAGVMQNPRHLVRRRGQEARLRCSPMKGHSHVYWYRQLPEEGLKFMVYLQKENIIDESGMPKERFSAEFPKEGPSILRIQQVVRGDSAAYFCASSPRSLEPDTQYFGPGTRLTVL.

This clonotype was observed many times. The chain joins TRBV20-1 to TRBJ2-7; D gene uncertain. This CDR3 has 14 amino acids. Trimming shortened V by 2 bases and J by 4 bases, and 15 bases separated the two germline ends. In germline, CDR1 is DFQATT, CDR2 SNEGSKA (reference sequence). This CDR3 reads CSARLHSGAYEQYF. CDR3 sequence (DNA): TGCAGTGCTAGATTGCATTCAGGAGCATACGAGCAGTACTTC.